This T cell receptor (beta chain) was obtained from a study of blood T cell repertoires in COVID-19. At the level of the study: Both acute and convalescent COVID-19 samples were obtained from the United States, Italy and Spain. T cells, B-cell-depleted T cells, or PBMCs provided the cDNA or gDNA that served as material.

V was cut by 5 bases and J by 8 bases, with 18 bases left in between. Germline V gene data show CDR1 as SNHLY and CDR2 as FYNNEI. The CDR3 has 14 residues. Original processing methods: Researchers report that nucleated cell counts were estimated from reference gene primer amplification. Clones were read by immunoSEQ multiplex PCR, and TCRdb kept only the in-frame ones, dropping some. The V and J calls and the clone size are those of that table, but D and trimming were determined from the DNA. The sample records about 180,000 clones, about 88% being singletons. This chain uses TRBV2 with TRBJ1-1; maybe TRBD1 (5 bases). The sequencing input was PBMCs or T cells enriched from blood (not recorded which). This sequence originates from a woman aged 40 to 55 with acute COVID-19. The CDR3, as DNA: TGTGCCAGCAGTAGAACGGACATCATGAGGGAAGCTTTCTTT. It codes for CASSRTDIMREAFF.